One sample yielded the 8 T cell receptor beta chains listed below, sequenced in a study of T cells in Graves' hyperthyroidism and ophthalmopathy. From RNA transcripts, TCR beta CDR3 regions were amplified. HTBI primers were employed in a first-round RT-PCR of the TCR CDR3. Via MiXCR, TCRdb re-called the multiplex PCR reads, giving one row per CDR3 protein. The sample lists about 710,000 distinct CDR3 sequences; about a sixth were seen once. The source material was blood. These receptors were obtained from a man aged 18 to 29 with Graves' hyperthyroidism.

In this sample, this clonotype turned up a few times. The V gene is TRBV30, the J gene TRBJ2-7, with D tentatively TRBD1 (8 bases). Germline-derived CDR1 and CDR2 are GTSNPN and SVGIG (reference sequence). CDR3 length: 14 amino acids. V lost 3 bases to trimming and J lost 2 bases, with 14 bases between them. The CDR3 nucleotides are TGTGCCTGGAGGTTAACAGGGGGGGCCTACGAGCAGTACTTC. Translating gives CAWRLTGGAYEQYF.

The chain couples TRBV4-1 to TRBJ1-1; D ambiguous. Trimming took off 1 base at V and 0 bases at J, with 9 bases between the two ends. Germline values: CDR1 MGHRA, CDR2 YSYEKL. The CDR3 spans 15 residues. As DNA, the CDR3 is TGCGCCAGCAGCCAAGTTCGCGTTATGAACACTGAAGCTTTCTTT. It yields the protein CASSQVRVMNTEAFF.

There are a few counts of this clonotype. The CDR3 DNA sequence: TGTGCCAGGGGGGGAAAGACTAGCGGGAGGGAGCAGTTCTTC. Protein product: CARGGKTSGREQFF. The chain links TRBV2 to TRBJ2-1, with 13 nucleotides matching TRBD2. The germline gives CDR1 SNHLY, CDR2 FYNNEI. The CDR3 contains 14 residues. Germline trimming cut 9 bases from V and 10 bases from J; bases unmatched to any gene: 9.

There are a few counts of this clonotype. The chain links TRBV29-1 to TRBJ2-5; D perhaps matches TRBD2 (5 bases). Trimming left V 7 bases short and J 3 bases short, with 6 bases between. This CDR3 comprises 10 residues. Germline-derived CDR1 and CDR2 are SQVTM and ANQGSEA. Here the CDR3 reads CSAGEETQYF. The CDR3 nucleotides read TGCAGCGCCGGGGAAGAGACCCAGTACTTC.

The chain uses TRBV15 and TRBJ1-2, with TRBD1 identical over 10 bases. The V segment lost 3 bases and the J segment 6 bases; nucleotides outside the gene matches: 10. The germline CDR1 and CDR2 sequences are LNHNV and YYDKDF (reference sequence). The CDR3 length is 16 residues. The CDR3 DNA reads TGTGCCACCAGCAGCCAGAGGGACAGGGGCAGTAATGGCTACACCTTC. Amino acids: CATSSQRDRGSNGYTF. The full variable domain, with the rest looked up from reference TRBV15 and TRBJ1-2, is DAMVIQNPRYQVTQFGKPVTLSCSQTLNHNVMYWYQQKSSQAPKLLFHYYDKDFNNEADTPDNFQSRRPNTSFCFLDIRSPGLGDTAMYLCATSSQRDRGSNGYTFGSGTRLTVV.

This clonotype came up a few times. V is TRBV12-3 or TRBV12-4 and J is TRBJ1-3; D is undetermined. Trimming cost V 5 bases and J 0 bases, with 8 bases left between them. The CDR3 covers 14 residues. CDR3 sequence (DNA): TGTGCCAGCAGTGCAGCGGTCTCTGGAAACACCATATATTTT. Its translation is CASSAAVSGNTIYF.

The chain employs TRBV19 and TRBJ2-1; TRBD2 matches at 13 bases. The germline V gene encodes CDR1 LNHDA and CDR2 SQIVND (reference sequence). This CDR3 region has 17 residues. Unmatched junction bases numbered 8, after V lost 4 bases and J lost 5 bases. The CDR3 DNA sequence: TGTGCCAGTAGTACCTACGGACTAGCGGGAGTCAACAATGAGCAGTTCTTC. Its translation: CASSTYGLAGVNNEQFF.

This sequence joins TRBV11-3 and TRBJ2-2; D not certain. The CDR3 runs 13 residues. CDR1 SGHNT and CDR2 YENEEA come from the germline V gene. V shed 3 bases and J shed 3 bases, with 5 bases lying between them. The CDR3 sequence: CASSLTHTGELFF. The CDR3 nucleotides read TGTGCCAGCAGCTTGACCCACACCGGGGAGCTGTTTTTT.